This passage covers 9 T cell receptor beta chains from one sample sequenced in a study of low-dose radiotherapy and immunotherapy resistance in tumors. Time point meaning: before trial treatment. First-strand cDNA relied on TRAV- and TRBV-specific primers spanning alpha and beta chains. The authors amplified TCRs for about 20 PCR cycles with a constant-region primer and a V-primer adapter. TCRdb called the reads again in MiXCR, with one record for every CDR3 protein. The sample gives 85,000 to 95,000 distinct CDR3 sequences, 9.4% of which show up once; around 1% is in the top ten. The specimen was PBMCs, collected before treatment. These receptors were taken from a male donor with prostate cancer.

This clonotype was observed at least ten times. At one end, the junction sequence differs from germline, possibly due to a read error. The rearrangement joins TRBV6-5 to TRBJ1-1; D might be TRBD1 (6 bases). The CDR3 has 17 amino acids. Germline values: CDR1 MNHEY, CDR2 SVGAGI. The CDR3: CASSSENRNRANPEAFF. CDR3 DNA sequence: TGTGCCAGCAGTTCCGAAAATCGGAACAGGGCGAACCCTGAAGCTTTCTTT.

The chain employs TRBV28 and TRBJ2-1, with TRBD1 identical over 9 bases. There are 17 residues in the CDR3. Trimming took 5 bases from V and 0 from J; bases not matched to a gene: 8. CDR1 MDHEN and CDR2 SYDVKM come from the germline V gene. CDR3 loop: CASSPDRGSGSYNEQFF. The CDR3 DNA sequence: TGTGCCAGCAGTCCCGACAGGGGGTCGGGCTCCTACAATGAGCAGTTCTTC.

This clonotype was detected many times. The chain carries TRBV18 and TRBJ2-7, with D tentatively TRBD2 (6 bases). Germline V lookup: CDR1 KGHSH, CDR2 LQKENI. Trimming shortened V by 3 bases and J by 4 bases, and 13 bases separated the two germline ends. The CDR3 sequence is 14 residues long. The CDR3 here is CASSPTSGRYEQYF. The CDR3 DNA reads as TGTGCCAGCTCACCCACCTCGGGGAGGTACGAGCAGTACTTC.

This clonotype occurred many times. The rearrangement links TRBV7-2 to TRBJ1-6, with D maybe TRBD1 (6 bases). The germline CDR1 and CDR2 sequences are SGHTA and FQGNSA. The CDR3 extends over 14 amino acids. V was shortened by 1 base and J by 10 bases, with 11 bases between the two germline ends. The CDR3 spells CASSLGQGLSPLHF. The CDR3, as DNA: TGTGCCAGCAGCTTAGGGCAGGGGTTGTCACCCCTCCACTTT.

This clonotype was counted many times. This chain uses TRBV20-1 with TRBJ1-5; TRBD1 matches 10 bases. Germline V gene lookup returns CDR1 DFQATT and CDR2 SNEGSKA (reference sequence). This CDR3 has 15 amino acids. J was trimmed by 1 base and V by 3 bases; bases with no gene match: 3. CDR3: CSASGGQGSNQPQHF. The CDR3 coding sequence is TGCAGTGCTAGCGGGGGACAGGGGAGCAATCAGCCCCAGCATTTT.

This clonotype was detected many times. CDR3 amino acids: CASTSGERETQYF. CDR3 in DNA: TGTGCCAGCACCTCAGGGGAGAGAGAGACCCAGTACTTC. The J gene is TRBJ2-5, the V gene TRBV5-4; a possible D gene is TRBD1 (6 bases). V was cut by 6 bases and J by 4 bases, with 13 bases left in between. This CDR3 contains 13 residues. Germline CDR1 SGHNT, CDR2 YYREEE (reference sequence).

Many counts were recorded for this clonotype. The chain has TRBV4-2 and TRBJ2-2; the D gene is possibly TRBD1 (5 bases). Between the trimmed V and J ends, which lost 0 bases and 5 bases, there was a span of 16 bases. This CDR3 comprises 17 residues. Germline CDR1 is LGHNA and CDR2 is YNFKEQ. CDR3 nucleotides: TGTGCCAGCAGCCAAGAACCGGGCCAGGGTCGGACCGGGGAGCTGTTTTTT. It translates to CASSQEPGQGRTGELFF.

A word on this clonotype: A far larger clone is one nucleotide away, so this likely arose from a read error. The CDR3 DNA is TGTGCCAGCAGCCCGGGACTAGGCAAATACGATGAGCAGTTCTTC. This encodes CASSPGLGKYDEQFF. The chain recombines TRBV6-5 with TRBJ2-1; 8 nucleotides align to TRBD2. Germline assignment: CDR1 MNHEY and CDR2 SVGAGI. The CDR3 contains 15 residues. V was pared by 6 bases and J by 8 bases, with 12 bases of the junction left unmatched.

This clonotype was picked up many times. V and J are TRBV5-6 and TRBJ2-3; 14 bases fit TRBD2. Losses at the gene ends were 4 bases for V and 1 base for J; bases not matched to a gene: 5. This CDR3 region has 17 residues. The germline CDR1 and CDR2 sequences are SGHDT and YYEEEE. CDR3 in DNA: TGTGCCAGCAGCCCCCGACTAGCGGGGGGGGGCACAGATACGCAGTATTTT. Translating it yields CASSPRLAGGGTDTQYF.